The 26 T cell receptor beta chains reported below all come from one sample, sequenced in a study of identical twins. TCRdb redid the calling of the 5' RACE reads with MiXCR, one entry per CDR3 protein. The sample contains around 490,000 distinct CDR3 sequences, approximately 20% of which appear only once. These same records also appear under a second study, on yellow fever vaccine responses in identical twins.

The sequencing sample was made of CD4+ T cells sorted from blood. The receptors were sampled from a woman under 30 in good health.

This clonotype was seen more than once but under ten times. This chain connects TRBV4-1 to TRBJ1-4; 8 bases agree with TRBD1. This CDR3 is built from 17 residues. Germline CDR1 reads MGHRA; CDR2 reads YSYEKL. Unmatched junction bases numbered 12, after V lost 1 base and J lost 8 bases. The CDR3 loop is CASSQGPQGARWEKLFF. In DNA, the CDR3 is TGCGCCAGCAGCCAAGGACCCCAGGGGGCGCGTTGGGAAAAACTGTTTTTT.

The gene calls are TRBV5-1 and TRBJ2-1; D tentatively fits TRBD1 or TRBD2 (5 bases each). This CDR3 contains 12 residues. Germline CDR1 reads SGHRS; CDR2 reads YFSETQ. Trimming removed 7 bases from V and 10 bases from J, with 15 bases in between. The CDR3 sequence: CASGGSGTEQFF. The DNA for the CDR3 is TGCGCCAGCGGTGGGTCCGGGACGGAGCAGTTCTTC.

This clonotype was seen more than once but under ten times. CDR3 amino acids: CSANSGRETQYF. The CDR3 DNA follows: TGCAGTGCTAATTCTGGCCGAGAGACCCAGTACTTC. The chain recombines TRBV20-1 with TRBJ2-5, with no clear D. Trimming shortened V by 4 bases and J by 4 bases, and 10 bases separated the two germline ends. This CDR3 region has 12 residues. The germline V gene has CDR1 DFQATT and CDR2 SNEGSKA (reference sequence).

The J gene is TRBJ2-5, the V gene TRBV6-1; D gene unclear. V lost 7 bases and J lost 0, with 12 bases in between. The CDR3 sequence is 14 residues long. Germline V lookup: CDR1 MNHNS, CDR2 SASEGT. The CDR3 loop reads CASTDGLYQETQYF. The CDR3 region has the DNA TGTGCCAGCACGGACGGATTGTACCAAGAGACCCAGTACTTC.

The chain carries TRBV5-6 and TRBJ2-2; 7 bases are shared with TRBD1. This CDR3 comprises 17 residues. CDR1 and CDR2 from the germline V gene are SGHDT and YYEEEE. V was clipped by 0 bases and J by 0 bases; unmatched bases: 5. DNA for the CDR3: TGTGCCAGCAGCTTGGGGACAGGCGCCGCGAACACCGGGGAGCTGTTTTTT. This sequence encodes CASSLGTGAANTGELFF.

The V and J genes are TRBV6-2 or TRBV6-3 and TRBJ2-7; tentatively, D is TRBD1 (6 bases). Per germline, CDR1 MNHEY and CDR2 SVGEGT. CDR3 length: 14 amino acids. Trimming took off 0 bases at V and 1 base at J, with 7 bases between the two ends. The CDR3 region has the DNA TGTGCCAGCAGTTACTCACAGGGTTCCTACGAGCAGTACGTC. Protein product: CASSYSQGSYEQYV.

The sample holds many counts of this clonotype. The chain carries TRBV6-1 and TRBJ2-3, with 8 bases that match TRBD2. In germline, CDR1 is MNHNS, CDR2 SASEGT. Germline trimming cut 6 bases from V and 5 bases from J; bases unmatched to any gene: 19. This CDR3 spans 18 amino acids. The CDR3 DNA reads TGTGCCAGCAGCCAATTGAGGGCTAGCGGGTCCCTGGGAGATACGCAGTATTTT. This encodes CASSQLRASGSLGDTQYF.

The table lists this clonotype with a few counts. The J gene is TRBJ2-7, the V gene TRBV6-1; the D gene is possibly TRBD2 (6 bases). V was shortened by 4 bases and J by 5 bases, with 15 bases between the two germline ends. Germline CDR1 reads MNHNS; CDR2 reads SASEGT. CDR3 length: 14 residues. This chain's CDR3 is CASSAGGKLHEQYV. CDR3 in DNA: TGTGCCAGCAGTGCTGGGGGGAAGTTGCACGAGCAGTACGTC.

This clonotype was counted between two and nine times. The rearrangement uses TRBV7-8 and TRBJ2-1; D is unclear. With 4 bases removed from V and 3 bases from J, the gap between germline ends came to 10 bases. The germline CDR1 and CDR2 sequences are SGHVS and FQNEAQ. The length of the CDR3 is 14 residues. The CDR3, as DNA: TGTGCCAGCAGCTATAATAGGTTCTACAATGAGCAGTTCTTC. As protein: CASSYNRFYNEQFF.

This clonotype occurred a few times. The V gene is TRBV15, the J gene TRBJ2-2, with D possibly TRBD2 on 6 matching bases. The germline V gene has CDR1 LNHNV and CDR2 YYDKDF (reference sequence). Trimming cost V 1 base and J 4 bases, with 16 bases left between them. The CDR3 is made up of 17 amino acids. The CDR3 nucleotides are TGTGCCACCAGCAGAGGGTGGGGGGAGAGTCCCACCGGGGAGCTGTTTTTT. Translating it yields CATSRGWGESPTGELFF.

This clonotype was seen many times. The V call is TRBV29-1, the J call TRBJ1-1; D unresolved. This CDR3 region has 14 residues. Germline V CDR1 and CDR2: SQVTM, ANQGSEA. V lost 1 base and J lost 1, with 10 bases in between. CDR3 sequence: CSVEGTRANTEAFF. The CDR3 DNA sequence: TGCAGCGTTGAAGGGACCAGAGCGAACACTGAAGCTTTCTTT.

This clonotype was seen a handful of times. This chain uses TRBV5-1 with TRBJ2-5; TRBD2 is a possible D gene (7 bases). CDR1 SGHRS and CDR2 YFSETQ come from the germline V gene. The CDR3 contains 15 residues. V lost 0 bases, J lost 3 bases, and 12 bases lay in between. The CDR3 sequence is CASSLGGGGEETQYF. CDR3 bases: TGCGCCAGCAGCTTGGGCGGCGGGGGCGAAGAGACCCAGTACTTC.

The V call is TRBV7-2, the J call TRBJ2-3, with D possibly TRBD2 on 5 matching bases. CDR3 length: 13 amino acids. With 5 bases removed from V and 6 bases from J, the gap between germline ends came to 12 bases. Germline V CDR1 and CDR2: SGHTA, FQGNSA. The CDR3 nucleotides are TGTGCCAGCAGCGCCTTCCTAGCCGATACGCAGTATTTT. Amino acid sequence: CASSAFLADTQYF.

This chain connects TRBV24-1 to TRBJ2-1; TRBD2 aligns across 7 bases. The V gene end was trimmed by 4 bases and the J gene end by 0 bases; junction bases not matched to a gene: 8. This CDR3 comprises 17 residues. The germline gives CDR1 KGHDR, CDR2 SFDVKD. CDR3 protein: CATSDRSSGNSYNEQFF. In DNA, the CDR3 is TGTGCCACCAGTGACCGATCTAGCGGAAACTCCTACAATGAGCAGTTCTTC.

The chain joins TRBV19 to TRBJ2-7; D may be TRBD2 (6 bases). This CDR3 is 14 amino acids long. V was pared by 1 base and J by 5 bases, with 12 bases between. Germline CDR1 LNHDA, CDR2 SQIVND (reference sequence). The CDR3 DNA reads TGTGCCAGTAGTATAGCGGGAGAAGCTCACGAGCAGTACTTC. Amino acids: CASSIAGEAHEQYF.

This clonotype was counted between two and nine times. The rearrangement uses TRBV12-3 or TRBV12-4 and TRBJ1-3; the D gene is possibly TRBD1 (6 bases). The length of the CDR3 is 14 residues. Trimming removed 5 bases from V and 4 bases from J, with 12 bases in between. CDR3 in amino acids: CASSTTGKGNTIYF. DNA for the CDR3: TGTGCCAGCAGTACTACAGGGAAAGGAAACACCATATATTTT.

This clonotype was observed a handful of times. The chain carries TRBV6-5 and TRBJ1-6, with unresolved D. V was trimmed by 4 bases and J by 3 bases, leaving 13 bases between them. This CDR3 comprises 16 residues. CDR1 MNHEY and CDR2 SVGAGI come from the germline V gene. CDR3 amino acids: CASSSEDVGYNSPLHF. As DNA, the CDR3 is TGTGCCAGCAGTTCCGAGGATGTAGGCTATAATTCACCCCTCCACTTT.

V is TRBV5-6 and J is TRBJ1-1; D might be TRBD1 (5 bases). CDR3 length equals 14 residues. Germline CDR1 is SGHDT and CDR2 is YYEEEE. The V gene lost 4 bases and the J gene lost 0 bases, with 10 bases spanning the gap. Here the CDR3 DNA reads TGTGCCAGCAGCACGGACACCCTGAACACTGAAGCTTTCTTT. Its translation: CASSTDTLNTEAFF.

This clonotype appeared a few times. Here the CDR3 DNA reads TGCGCCAGCGACACTAGGATAGAGACCCAGTACTTC. Its translation is CASDTRIETQYF. The chain links TRBV5-1 to TRBJ2-5; a weak D match, TRBD2 (5 bases). There are 12 residues in the CDR3. CDR1 SGHRS and CDR2 YFSETQ come from the germline V gene. The V and J ends lost 7 bases and 4 bases respectively, with 11 bases between them.

The chain carries TRBV27 and TRBJ2-1; D unclear. Germline V gene sequence: CDR1 MNHEY, CDR2 SMNVEV (reference sequence). The CDR3 is made up of 15 amino acids. The V end lost 0 bases, the J end lost 4 bases, and 10 bases lay between the germline ends. CDR3 nucleotides: TGTGCCAGCAGTTTATCGGATGCCCCATACAATGAGCAGTTCTTC. Protein product: CASSLSDAPYNEQFF.

There are a few counts of this clonotype. This chain connects TRBV11-2 to TRBJ2-5; maybe TRBD1 (5 bases). The CDR3 contains 14 residues. In germline, CDR1 is SGHAT, CDR2 FQNNGV. V was pared by 1 base and J by 5 bases, with 11 bases between. The CDR3 region has the DNA TGTGCCAGCAGCTTAGGACAGTTTCGGGAGACCCAGTACTTC. Its translation: CASSLGQFRETQYF.

A few counts support this clonotype. J is TRBJ2-2 and V is TRBV7-2; D gene ambiguous. The V end lost 6 bases, the J end lost 5 bases, and 16 bases lay between the germline ends. The CDR3 runs 15 residues. Germline V gives CDR1 SGHTA, CDR2 FQGNSA. The CDR3 reads CASSSGRRDTGELFF. The CDR3 DNA is TGTGCCAGCAGTTCAGGACGTAGGGATACCGGGGAGCTGTTTTTT.

This rearrangement joins TRBV9 to TRBJ1-6; 7 nucleotides match TRBD1. This CDR3 spans 13 amino acids. Unmatched junction bases numbered 1, after V lost 3 bases and J lost 7 bases. Germline CDR1 is SGDLS and CDR2 is YYNGEE. The CDR3 nucleotides are TGTGCCAGCAGCGGGGACAGCAATTCACCCCTCCACTTT. This codes for CASSGDSNSPLHF.

The chain carries TRBV12-3 or TRBV12-4 and TRBJ2-1; 11 bases are shared with TRBD2. This CDR3 is 16 amino acids long. Trimming cost V 6 bases and J 6 bases; bases outside gene matches: 10. The CDR3 DNA is TGTGCCAGCAGCCCCCAGGGGCTAGCGGGGGGCAATGAGCAGTTCTTC. Translating it yields CASSPQGLAGGNEQFF.

This clonotype was counted only a few times. The rearrangement joins TRBV27 to TRBJ2-1, with a tentative D call TRBD2 (5 bases). The CDR3 is 16 amino acids. V lost 5 bases and J 8 bases, leaving 22 bases between the germline ends. The germline V gene encodes CDR1 MNHEY and CDR2 SMNVEV (reference sequence). CDR3 protein: CASSTAGGPRADEQFF. The CDR3 region has the DNA TGTGCCAGCAGTACGGCAGGCGGGCCAAGGGCCGATGAGCAGTTCTTC.

The sample holds a few counts of this clonotype. V and J are TRBV6-1 and TRBJ2-1; tentative D call: TRBD2 (6 bases). V was cut by 1 base and J by 4 bases, with 11 bases left in between. CDR3 length: 15 residues. CDR1 is MNHNS and CDR2 is SASEGT in the germline V gene. The CDR3 DNA is TGTGCCAGCAGTGAAGGTATCGGGAGTTACAATGAGCAGTTCTTC. The encoded protein is CASSEGIGSYNEQFF.